This entry describes one T cell receptor beta chain. Antigen: not known. This entry comes from a study of post-analysis software for immune sequencing data. Study overall: As for disease course, relapsing-remitting, secondary progressive and progressive-relapsing multiple sclerosis were all included.

Points from the study as a whole: With TRBV5-6, TRBV5-1 and TRBV20-1 included, five TRBV segments were more frequent in patients than in controls.

Tagging with unique molecular identifiers was a feature of the TCR beta cDNA libraries. TCRdb re-analysed the PCR reads in MiXCR, keeping a single row per CDR3 protein. This table holds about 430,000 distinct CDR3 sequences, approximately 39% found once. In germline, CDR1 is SGHTA, CDR2 FQGNSA. The V and J ends lost 6 bases and 10 bases, in that order; junction bases with no gene match: 9. The CDR3 is 14 amino acids. Sequences were obtained from blood. The chain joins TRBV7-2 to TRBJ2-1; 10 bases agree with TRBD1. This TCR was recovered from a girl aged 2 to 10 with multiple sclerosis. CDR3 in amino acids: CASREGQGLKEQFF. The CDR3 nucleotides are TGTGCCAGCAGGGAGGGACAGGGGCTCAAGGAGCAGTTCTTC. Full variable domain (missing parts from reference TRBV7-2 and TRBJ2-1): GAGVSQSPSNKVTEKGKDVELRCDPISGHTALYWYRQSLGQGLEFLIYFQGNSAPDKSGLPSDRFSAERTGGSVSTLTIQRTQQEDSAVYLCASREGQGLKEQFFGPGTRLTVL.